Described below is a single T cell receptor (beta chain) sequence and its context. No antigen is known for it. The data derive from a study of shared clonotypes between healthy human individuals. The germline V gene encodes CDR1 SGHAT and CDR2 FQNNGV. There are 12 residues in the CDR3. V lost 0 bases and J lost 9, with 9 bases in between. Study-wide points: Shared clonotypes: about 4.6% naive CD4, roughly 4% naive CD8, roughly 2.2% memory CD4, roughly 0.4% memory CD8.

Across several immunoSEQ plates, the genomic DNA of each subset was split evenly. Original processing notes: Filtering differed because ImmunoSEQ produced junction-only sequences that carried no quality scores. Only in-frame clones appear in the TCRdb table, and some are missing; sequencing was by immunoSEQ multiplex PCR. Clonal size and the V and J genes are those of that table, whereas D and trimming came from the DNA. The table includes roughly 700,000 clones, 74% detected once. The sample comprised memory CD4+ T cells sorted from blood. Subset indicated: CD45RA-negative fraction. The origin of this receptor is a woman aged 25 to 45 in good health. This chain joins TRBV11-2 and TRBJ2-7; D unresolved. Here the CDR3 reads CASSLENIRQYF. The CDR3 DNA sequence: TGTGCCAGCAGCTTAGAAAACATCAGGCAGTACTTC.